Each of the 13 T cell receptor beta chains below was sequenced from the same sample in a study of cytomegalovirus exposure and HLA in healthy donors. Use of 60 Vbeta and 13 Jbeta primers characterized the PCR. Assay used: immunoSEQ multiplex PCR; TCRdb lists only in-frame clones, some missing. In the table there are about 140,000 clones, about three quarters of which are singletons. Specimen: PBMCs. The receptors come from a human donor in good health.

The gene calls are TRBV6-4 and TRBJ2-4, with D unresolved. Trimming removed 0 bases from V and 13 bases from J, with 13 bases in between. This CDR3 is built from 13 residues. Germline CDR1 is MRHNA and CDR2 is SNTAGT. Written as DNA, the CDR3 is TGTGCCAGCAGTGACTCCCGGGTTGGTCAACAGTACTTC. The encoded protein is CASSDSRVGQQYF.

The chain links TRBV28 to TRBJ1-5; tentative D call: TRBD1 (5 bases). CDR3 length equals 14 residues. Trimming pared 2 bases from V and 6 bases from J, leaving 11 bases between. Germline CDR1 MDHEN, CDR2 SYDVKM. CDR3 residues: CASSLTGVSQPQHF. The CDR3, as DNA: TGTGCCAGCAGTTTAACGGGGGTGAGTCAGCCCCAGCATTTT.

The chain recombines TRBV6-5 with TRBJ2-7, with a possible D match to TRBD1 (8 bases). The CDR3 contains 14 residues. V lost 9 bases and J lost 4, with 19 bases in between. Germline values: CDR1 MNHEY, CDR2 SVGAGI. The CDR3 region is CASQRDRSFYEQYF. The CDR3 DNA sequence: TGTGCCAGTCAGCGGGACAGGAGCTTTTACGAGCAGTACTTC.

The rearrangement links TRBV14 to TRBJ1-5; D uncertain. The CDR3 length is 13 residues. V lost 0 bases and J 10 bases, leaving 10 bases between the germline ends. Germline V CDR1 and CDR2: SGHDN, FVKESK. CDR3 residues: CASSQDRAGPQHF. In DNA, the CDR3 is TGTGCCAGCAGCCAAGATCGAGCGGGACCCCAGCATTTT.

The table lists this clone with many counts. This chain joins TRBV5-6 and TRBJ1-1, with a tentative D call TRBD1 (5 bases). This CDR3 region has 13 residues. Deletions cut 1 base from V and 6 bases from J, with 10 bases between. The V gene's germline CDR1 is SGHDT and CDR2 YYEEEE. DNA for the CDR3: TGTGCCAGCAGCTTGCTTGCGGGGCCTGAAGCTTTCTTT. Encoded protein: CASSLLAGPEAFF.

This clone was recorded once. The gene calls are TRBV4-1 and TRBJ2-6, with D possibly TRBD2 on 6 matching bases. The CDR3 sequence is 17 residues long. Trimming left V 0 bases short and J 4 bases short, with 13 bases between. CDR1 is MGHRA and CDR2 is YSYEKL in the germline V gene. In nucleotides, the CDR3 is TGCGCCAGCAGCCAAGATCCTGGAGGGCCCGGGGCCAACGTCCTGACTTTC. This sequence encodes CASSQDPGGPGANVLTF.

The chain links TRBV7-2 to TRBJ2-7; D possibly corresponds to TRBD2 (6 bases). Germline CDR1 is SGHTA and CDR2 is FQGNSA. The length of the CDR3 is 14 residues. The V end lost 0 bases, the J end lost 5 bases, and 11 bases lay between the germline ends. The CDR3 DNA reads TGTGCCAGCAGCTTAGCGGGCGGGGATCACGAGCAGTACTTC. Protein product: CASSLAGGDHEQYF.

The chain combines TRBV7-3 with TRBJ2-6, with D tentatively TRBD1 (5 bases). This CDR3 is 16 amino acids long. Germline loops: CDR1 SGHTA, CDR2 FQGTGA. The V end lost 1 base, the J end lost 1 base, and 8 bases lay between the germline ends. DNA for the CDR3: TGTGCCAGCAGCTTAATGGCAGGGTCTGGGGCCAACGTCCTGACTTTC. Translation: CASSLMAGSGANVLTF.

The chain carries TRBV5-8 and TRBJ1-5, with a tentative D call TRBD1 (5 bases). Germline loops: CDR1 SGHTS, CDR2 YDEGEE. This CDR3 spans 17 amino acids. Trimming cost V 6 bases and J 0 bases, with 19 bases left between them. CDR3 bases: TGTGCCAGCACCCCTTCGGGGGGATTATATAGCAATCAGCCCCAGCATTTT. Encoded protein: CASTPSGGLYSNQPQHF.

This clone appeared once. The chain is built from TRBV15 and TRBJ1-2; D unresolved. Germline CDR1 is LNHNV and CDR2 is YYDKDF (reference sequence). Trimming stripped 0 bases from V and 5 bases from J, with 10 bases between. The CDR3 extends over 14 amino acids. The CDR3 spells CATSRDLGPYGYTF. CDR3 DNA sequence: TGTGCCACCAGCAGAGACCTAGGCCCTTATGGCTACACCTTC.

The CDR3 sequence: CASSYFRGYGYTF. CDR3 sequence (DNA): TGTGCCAGCAGTTACTTCCGGGGTTATGGCTACACCTTC. The chain carries TRBV6-5 and TRBJ1-2; D unresolved. V lost 1 base and J 5 bases, leaving 8 bases between the germline ends. Germline CDR1 is MNHEY and CDR2 is SVGAGI. This CDR3 contains 13 residues.

In this sample, this clone turned up once. J is TRBJ2-2 and V is TRBV10-3; 9 bases align to TRBD1. V dropped 10 bases and J dropped 7; count of bases not matched to a gene: 10. Germline CDR1 reads ENHRY; CDR2 reads SYGVKD. This CDR3 region has 14 residues. CDR3 nucleotides: TGTGCCACCGGGGACAGGGTTCAACTCGGGGAGCTGTTTTTT. Translated, it gives CATGDRVQLGELFF.

This clone was counted between two and nine times. The chain links TRBV9 to TRBJ1-3, with D hard to call. The length of the CDR3 is 14 residues. Germline CDR1 and CDR2: SGDLS and YYNGEE. Trimming took off 3 bases at V and 4 bases at J, with 11 bases between the two ends. CDR3 loop: CASSGNSGGNTIYF. DNA for the CDR3: TGTGCCAGCAGCGGAAACTCGGGGGGAAACACCATATATTTT.